This T cell receptor beta chain was identified in a study of blood T cells in healthy people across ages. Study-level points and caveats: Significant beta diversity loss was already apparent by age approximately 42, declining roughly linearly.

Remarks on this clonotype: What it binds is unknown.

The use of a sample-barcoded 5' primer and a J-beta primer mix characterized a second PCR of about 6 to 12 cycles. A single record per CDR3 protein comes from TCRdb applying MiXCR to the 5' RACE reads. The sample has about a million distinct CDR3 sequences, more than 30% seen once. CDR1 is SGDLS and CDR2 is YYNGEE in the germline V gene. The CDR3 is made up of 13 amino acids. V was shortened by 7 bases and J by 5 bases, with 14 bases between the two germline ends. Sequencing used blood. This chain connects TRBV9 to TRBJ2-3; D could derive from TRBD1 or TRBD2 (6 bases each). This TCR derives from a man aged 18-30 years in good health. CDR3 sequence reads: CASAKRGEDTQYF. The DNA for the CDR3 is TGTGCCAGCGCTAAGAGGGGGGAAGATACGCAGTATTTT.